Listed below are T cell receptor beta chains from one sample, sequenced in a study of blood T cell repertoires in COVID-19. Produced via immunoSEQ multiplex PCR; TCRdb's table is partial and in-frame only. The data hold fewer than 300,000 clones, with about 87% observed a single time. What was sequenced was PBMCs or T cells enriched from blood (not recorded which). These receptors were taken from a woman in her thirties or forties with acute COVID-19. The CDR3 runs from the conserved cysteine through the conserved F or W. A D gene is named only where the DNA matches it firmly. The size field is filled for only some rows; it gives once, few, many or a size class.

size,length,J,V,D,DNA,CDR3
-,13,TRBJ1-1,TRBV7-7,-,TGTGCTAGCAGCCGGGACATAGACACTGAAGCTTTCTTT,CASSRDIDTEAFF
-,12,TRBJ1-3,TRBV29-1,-,TGCAGCGTTGAGTACTCTGGAAACACCATATATTTT,CSVEYSGNTIYF
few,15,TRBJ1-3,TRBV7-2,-,TGTGCCAGCAGCTTCCAGGGTAGCTCTGGAAACACCATATATTTT,CASSFQGSSGNTIYF
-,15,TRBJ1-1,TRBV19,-,TGTGCCAGTAGTATAAGTAGTCAGGCTGGCACTGAAGCTTTCTTT,CASSISSQAGTEAFF
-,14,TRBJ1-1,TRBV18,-,TGTGCCAGCTCACCTGCAGAAATGAACACTGAAGCTTTCTTT,CASSPAEMNTEAFF
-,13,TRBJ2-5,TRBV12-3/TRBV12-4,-,TGTGCCAGCAGTTTGAGGAACCAAGAGACCCAGTACTTC,CASSLRNQETQYF
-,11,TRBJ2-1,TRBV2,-,TGTGCCAGCAGTGGGGCCAGGGTTTGGTTCTTC,CASSGARVWFF
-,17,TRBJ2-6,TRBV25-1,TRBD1,TGTGCCAGCACCCGGGACAGGGCGAGTACTGGGGCCAACGTCCTGACTTTC,CASTRDRASTGANVLTF
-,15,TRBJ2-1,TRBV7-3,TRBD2,TGTGCCAGCAGCTTAGGCGGGAGAGGTTCCAATGAGCAGTTCTTC,CASSLGGRGSNEQFF
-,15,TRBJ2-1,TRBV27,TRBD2,TGTGCCAGCAGTTTTATGACTAGCGGGTACAATGAGCAGTTCTTC,CASSFMTSGYNEQFF
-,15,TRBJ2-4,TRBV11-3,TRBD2,TGTGCCAGCAGCTTAGTCACTAGCGGGAGGGCCATTCAGTACTTC,CASSLVTSGRAIQYF
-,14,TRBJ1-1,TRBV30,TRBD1,TGTGCCTGGAGTGTAGAGACAGGGGCCACTGAAGCTTTCTTT,CAWSVETGATEAFF
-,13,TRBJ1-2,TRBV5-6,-,TGTGCCAGCAGCTCGTACGGCGAGGGTGGCTACACCTTC,CASSSYGEGGYTF
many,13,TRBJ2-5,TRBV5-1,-,TGCGCCAGCAGCTCCCACCGGGGAGAGACCCAGTACTTC,CASSSHRGETQYF
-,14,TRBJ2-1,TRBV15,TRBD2,TGTGCCACCAGCCGGGTAGCGGGCCGGGATGAGCAGTTCTTC,CATSRVAGRDEQFF
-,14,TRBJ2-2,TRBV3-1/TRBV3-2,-,TGTGCCAGCAGCCAAGAAAGGGGTTTCAGGGAGCTGTTTTTT,CASSQERGFRELFF
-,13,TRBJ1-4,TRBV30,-,TGTGCCTGGAGTGTGACAGCGTCTGAAAAACTGTTTTTT,CAWSVTASEKLFF